The present T cell receptor (beta chain) was sequenced within a study of cytotoxic CD8 clonotypes in ibrutinib-treated CLL. On the study more broadly: Treatment had run for a median around 12 months, range 6 to 36, when response samples were taken. The study's findings and limits: The study found clonality rose at ibrutinib response, then fell toward baseline at progression.

CDR1 and CDR2 from the germline V gene are LNHDA and SQIVND (reference sequence). With 6 bases clipped from V and 3 bases from J, the junction kept 9 bases outside the gene matches. The CDR3 contains 15 residues. Investigators sought sequencing depths of between 1 in 200,000 and 1 in 1 million T cells. Produced via immunoSEQ multiplex PCR; TCRdb's table is partial and in-frame only. The table shows 150,000 to 200,000 clones, with 88% occurring only once. A remark on this clone: Its antigen is unidentified.

The sequence was collected from a human donor with chronic lymphocytic leukemia. Sequencing was performed on PBMCs, taken at disease progression, from a patient treated with ibrutinib. The rearrangement uses TRBV19 and TRBJ1-1; TRBD1 matches at 8 bases. CDR3 in DNA: TGTGCCAGTAGCCTCTCGGACAGGGAGGACACTGAAGCTTTCTTT. Its translation is CASSLSDREDTEAFF.